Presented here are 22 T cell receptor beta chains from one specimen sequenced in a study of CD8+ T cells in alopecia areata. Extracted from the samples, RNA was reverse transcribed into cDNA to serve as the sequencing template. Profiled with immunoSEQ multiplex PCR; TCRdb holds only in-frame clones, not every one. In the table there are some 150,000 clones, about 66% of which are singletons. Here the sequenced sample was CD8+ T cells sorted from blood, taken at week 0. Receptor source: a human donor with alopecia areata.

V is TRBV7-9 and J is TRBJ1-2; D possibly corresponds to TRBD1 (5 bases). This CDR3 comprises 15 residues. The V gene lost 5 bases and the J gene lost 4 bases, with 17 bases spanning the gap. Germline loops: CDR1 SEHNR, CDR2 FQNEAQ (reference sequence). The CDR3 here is CASSPPRDSVYGYTF. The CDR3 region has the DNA TGTGCCAGCAGCCCACCCCGGGACTCCGTCTATGGCTACACCTTC.

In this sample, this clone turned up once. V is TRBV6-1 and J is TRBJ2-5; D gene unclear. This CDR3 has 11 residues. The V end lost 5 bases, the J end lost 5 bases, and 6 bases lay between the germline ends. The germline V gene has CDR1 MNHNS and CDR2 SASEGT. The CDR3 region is CASSKMETQYF. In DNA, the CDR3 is TGTGCCAGCAGTAAAATGGAGACCCAGTACTTC.

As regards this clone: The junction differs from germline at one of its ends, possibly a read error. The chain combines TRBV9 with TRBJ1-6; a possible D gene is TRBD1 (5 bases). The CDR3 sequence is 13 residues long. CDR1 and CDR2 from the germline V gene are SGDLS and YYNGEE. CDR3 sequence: CASSVGGDSRLHF. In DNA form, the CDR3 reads TGTGCCAGCAGCGTAGGAGGGGATTCACGCCTCCACTTT.

In DNA, the CDR3 is TGTGCCAGCAGTTACTCGAATGGGCCCCAAGAGACCCAGTACTTC. It is translated as CASSYSNGPQETQYF. V is TRBV6-5 and J is TRBJ2-5, with D uncertain. Germline V gene sequence: CDR1 MNHEY, CDR2 SVGAGI. V was pared by 0 bases and J by 1 base, with 9 bases between. The CDR3 is made up of 15 amino acids.

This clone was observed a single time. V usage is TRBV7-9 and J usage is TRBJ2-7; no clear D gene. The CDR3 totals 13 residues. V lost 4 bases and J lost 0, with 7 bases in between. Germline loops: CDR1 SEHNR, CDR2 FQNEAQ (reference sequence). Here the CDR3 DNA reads TGTGCCAGCAGCTGGACGGTCTCCTACGAGCAGTACTTC. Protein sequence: CASSWTVSYEQYF.

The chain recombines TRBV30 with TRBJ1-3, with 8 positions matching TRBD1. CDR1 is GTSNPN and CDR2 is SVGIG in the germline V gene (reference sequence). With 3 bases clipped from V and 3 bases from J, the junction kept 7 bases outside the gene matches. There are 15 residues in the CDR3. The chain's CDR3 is CAWRDRGWSGNTIYF. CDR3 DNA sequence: TGTGCCTGGAGAGACAGGGGATGGAGTGGAAACACCATATATTTT.

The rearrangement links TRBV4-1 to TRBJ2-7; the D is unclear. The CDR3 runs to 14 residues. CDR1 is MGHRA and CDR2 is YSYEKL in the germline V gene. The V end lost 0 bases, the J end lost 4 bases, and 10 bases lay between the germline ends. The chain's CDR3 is CASSQDASRYEQYF. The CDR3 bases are TGCGCCAGCAGCCAAGATGCCTCCAGATACGAGCAGTACTTC.

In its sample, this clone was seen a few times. The CDR3 reads CASSPSGGHGGELFF. The CDR3 DNA reads as TGTGCCAGCAGCCCTAGCGGGGGGCATGGCGGGGAGCTGTTTTTT. This chain connects TRBV27 to TRBJ2-2; 11 bases map to TRBD2. V was clipped by 6 bases and J by 7 bases; unmatched bases: 7. CDR1 and CDR2 (germline): MNHEY, SMNVEV (reference sequence). CDR3 length: 15 residues.

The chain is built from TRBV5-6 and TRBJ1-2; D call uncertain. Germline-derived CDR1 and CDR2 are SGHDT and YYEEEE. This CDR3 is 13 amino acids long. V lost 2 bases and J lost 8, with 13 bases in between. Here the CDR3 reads CASSFGSSHGYTF. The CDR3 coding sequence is TGTGCCAGCAGCTTTGGGTCCTCCCACGGCTACACCTTC.

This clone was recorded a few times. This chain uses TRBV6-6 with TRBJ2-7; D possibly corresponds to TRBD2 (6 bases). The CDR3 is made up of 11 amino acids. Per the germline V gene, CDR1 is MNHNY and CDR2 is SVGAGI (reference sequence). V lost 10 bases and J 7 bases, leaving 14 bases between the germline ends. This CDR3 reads CAIGGLGEQYF. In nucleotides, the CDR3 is TGTGCCATTGGGGGACTGGGGGAGCAGTACTTC.

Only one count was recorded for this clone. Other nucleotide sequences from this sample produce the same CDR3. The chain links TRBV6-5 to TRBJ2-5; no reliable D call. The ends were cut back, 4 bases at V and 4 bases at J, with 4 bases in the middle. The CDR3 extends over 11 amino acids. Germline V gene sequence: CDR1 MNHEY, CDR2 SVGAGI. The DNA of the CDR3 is TGTGCCAGCAGTTTTGGAGAGACCCAGTACTTC. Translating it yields CASSFGETQYF.

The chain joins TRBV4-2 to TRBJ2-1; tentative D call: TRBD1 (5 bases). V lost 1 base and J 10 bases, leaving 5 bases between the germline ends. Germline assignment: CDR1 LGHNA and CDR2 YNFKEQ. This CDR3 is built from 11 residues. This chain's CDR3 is CASSQGQEQFF. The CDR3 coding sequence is TGTGCCAGCAGCCAAGGACAGGAGCAGTTCTTC.

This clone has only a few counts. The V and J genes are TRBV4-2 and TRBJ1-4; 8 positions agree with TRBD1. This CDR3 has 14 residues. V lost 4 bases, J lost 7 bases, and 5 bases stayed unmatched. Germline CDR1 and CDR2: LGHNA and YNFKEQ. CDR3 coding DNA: TGTGCCAGCAGCCCGAGGGACAGGCCTGAAAAACTGTTTTTT. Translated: CASSPRDRPEKLFF.

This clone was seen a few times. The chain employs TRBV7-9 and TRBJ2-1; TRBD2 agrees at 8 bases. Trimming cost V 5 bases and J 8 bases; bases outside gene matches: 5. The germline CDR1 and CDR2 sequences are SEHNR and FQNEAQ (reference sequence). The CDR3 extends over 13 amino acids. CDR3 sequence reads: CASSPGGPDEQFF. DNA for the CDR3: TGTGCCAGCAGCCCGGGGGGGCCCGATGAGCAGTTCTTC.

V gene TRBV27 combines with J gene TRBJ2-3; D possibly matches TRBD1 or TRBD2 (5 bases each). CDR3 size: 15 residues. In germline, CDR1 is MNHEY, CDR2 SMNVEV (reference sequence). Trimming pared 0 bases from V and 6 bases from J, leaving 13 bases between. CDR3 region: CASSLSGTWEDTQYF. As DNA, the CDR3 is TGTGCCAGCAGTTTATCCGGGACCTGGGAGGATACGCAGTATTTT.

CDR3 DNA sequence: TGTGCCAGCAATTCGACAGGGGGCGACTATGGCTACACCTTC. It encodes CASNSTGGDYGYTF. The chain recombines TRBV27 with TRBJ1-2, with 10 bases identical to TRBD1. Germline trimming cut 7 bases from V and 3 bases from J; bases unmatched to any gene: 5. This CDR3 region has 14 residues. The germline V gene encodes CDR1 MNHEY and CDR2 SMNVEV (reference sequence).

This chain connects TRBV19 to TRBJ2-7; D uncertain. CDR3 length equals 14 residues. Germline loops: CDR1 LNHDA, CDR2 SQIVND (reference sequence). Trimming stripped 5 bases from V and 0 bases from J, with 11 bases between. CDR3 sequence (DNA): TGTGCCAGTAGTGCCGTGGGTGGCTCCTACGAGCAGTACTTC. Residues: CASSAVGGSYEQYF.

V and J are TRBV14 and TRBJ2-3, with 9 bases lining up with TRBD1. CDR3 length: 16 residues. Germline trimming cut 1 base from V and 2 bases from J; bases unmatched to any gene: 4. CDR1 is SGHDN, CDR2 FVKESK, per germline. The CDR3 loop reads CASSQGTGESTDTQYF. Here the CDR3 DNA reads TGTGCCAGCAGCCAAGGGACAGGGGAATCCACAGATACGCAGTATTTT.

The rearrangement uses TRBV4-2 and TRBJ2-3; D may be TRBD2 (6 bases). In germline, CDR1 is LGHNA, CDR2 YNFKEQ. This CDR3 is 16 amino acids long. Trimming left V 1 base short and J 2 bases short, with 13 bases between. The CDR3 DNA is TGTGCCAGCAGCCAAGGGTCCGGCGGGATCACAGATACGCAGTATTTT. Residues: CASSQGSGGITDTQYF.

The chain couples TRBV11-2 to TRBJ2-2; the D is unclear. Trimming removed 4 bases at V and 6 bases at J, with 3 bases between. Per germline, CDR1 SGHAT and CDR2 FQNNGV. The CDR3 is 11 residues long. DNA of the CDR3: TGTGCCAGCAGCTCCCCCGGGGAGCTGTTTTTT. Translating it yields CASSSPGELFF.

The CDR3 is CASSYRASGSYEQYF. In DNA form, the CDR3 reads TGTGCCAGCAGTTACCGGGCTAGCGGTTCCTACGAGCAGTACTTC. The chain carries TRBV6-5 and TRBJ2-7, with 7 bases fitting TRBD2. The V gene end was trimmed by 2 bases and the J gene end by 1 base; junction bases not matched to a gene: 5. Germline CDR1 is MNHEY and CDR2 is SVGAGI. The CDR3 loop spans 15 amino acids.

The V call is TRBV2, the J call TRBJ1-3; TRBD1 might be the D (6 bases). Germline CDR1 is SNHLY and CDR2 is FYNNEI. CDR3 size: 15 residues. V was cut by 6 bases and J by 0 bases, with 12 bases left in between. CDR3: CASSPGANSGNTIYF. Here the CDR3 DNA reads TGTGCCAGCAGCCCAGGGGCCAACTCTGGAAACACCATATATTTT.